Below are 7 T cell receptor beta chains sequenced from a single sample in a study of identical twins. In TCRdb, the 5' RACE reads were re-called with MiXCR into one record per CDR3 protein. The sample holds approximately 1.8 million distinct CDR3 sequences; roughly a third are singletons and the top ten take over 0.25%. Sequencing was performed on cord blood. Source of these receptors: a newborn girl in good health.

The genes are TRBV7-2 and TRBJ1-1; D gene uncertain. The V gene lost 2 bases and the J gene lost 0 bases, with 13 bases spanning the gap. Germline CDR1 is SGHTA and CDR2 is FQGNSA. The CDR3 consists of 16 residues. Here the CDR3 DNA reads TGTGCCAGCAGCTTAAGCCCCGGGAGAATGAACACTGAAGCTTTCTTT. Its protein product is CASSLSPGRMNTEAFF. Variable domain in full (rest from reference TRBV7-2 and TRBJ1-1): GAGVSQSPSNKVTEKGKDVELRCDPISGHTALYWYRQSLGQGLEFLIYFQGNSAPDKSGLPSDRFSAERTGGSVSTLTIQRTQQEDSAVYLCASSLSPGRMNTEAFFGQGTRLTVV.

The CDR3 DNA sequence: TGTGCCAGCAGCCAACCTATCGAGAAACGAGCGGGAAGGGAGCTGTTTTTT. The encoded protein is CASSQPIEKRAGRELFF. This sequence joins TRBV14 and TRBJ2-2; 7 bases are a match to TRBD2. CDR1 and CDR2 from the germline V gene are SGHDN and FVKESK. J lost 9 bases, V lost 2 bases, and 15 bases had no gene match. This CDR3 has 17 amino acids.

The table lists this clonotype with a count of one. Being one base from a much bigger clone, this may be a read error. The rearrangement uses TRBV13 and TRBJ1-6, with D possibly TRBD1 on 6 matching bases. The CDR3 is 16 amino acids. V was clipped by 3 bases and J by 6 bases, with 15 bases between them. Per germline, CDR1 PRHDT and CDR2 FYEKMQ (reference sequence). The CDR3 is CASSFAGDPPNSPLHF. In DNA form, the CDR3 reads TGTGCCAGCAGCTTCGCAGGGGACCCACCTAATTCACCCCTCCACTTT.

V and J are TRBV20-1 and TRBJ1-2; D is possibly TRBD1 (5 bases). V was clipped by 0 bases and J by 2 bases, with 7 bases between them. The CDR3 sequence is 13 residues long. Germline CDR1 is DFQATT and CDR2 is SNEGSKA (reference sequence). In DNA form, the CDR3 reads TGCAGTGCTAGAGATAGGACAAACTATGGCTACACCTTC. Protein sequence: CSARDRTNYGYTF.

This clonotype was seen more than once but under ten times. The chain couples TRBV24-1 to TRBJ2-1; D unclear. The ends were cut back, 2 bases at V and 3 bases at J, with 13 bases in the middle. Per the germline V gene, CDR1 is KGHDR and CDR2 is SFDVKD. CDR3 length: 16 residues. The CDR3 sequence is CATSDWAAGDYNEQFF. The CDR3 region has the DNA TGTGCCACCAGTGATTGGGCCGCTGGCGACTACAATGAGCAGTTCTTC.

This chain links TRBV3-1 with TRBJ2-1; 9 nucleotides agree with TRBD1. Per the germline V gene, CDR1 is LGHDT and CDR2 is YNNKEL (reference sequence). CDR3 size: 16 residues. J gave up 3 bases and V 4 bases, and 7 bases lay outside the gene matches. DNA of the CDR3: TGTGCCAGCAGCCCACGCCGGGACAGGGTCTACAATGAGCAGTTCTTC. Residues: CASSPRRDRVYNEQFF.

This CDR3 reads CSARDHANTGELFF. The CDR3 coding sequence is TGCAGTGCTAGAGATCACGCGAACACCGGGGAGCTGTTTTTT. This rearrangement joins TRBV20-1 to TRBJ2-2; D is uncertain. The length of the CDR3 is 14 residues. The V and J ends lost 0 bases and 0 bases respectively, with 5 bases between them. The germline V gene has CDR1 DFQATT and CDR2 SNEGSKA (reference sequence).